This T cell receptor (beta chain) was obtained from a study of T cell responses to AZD1222 COVID-19 vaccine. Findings of the study overall: Females outnumbered males among donors, who were mostly white British; clonal diversity was possibly underestimated.

Profiling relied on immunoSEQ multiplex PCR, and the TCRdb table lists in-frame clones only, not all of them. The top ten clones hold around a tenth of a sample with 80,000 to 100,000 clones, about 90% of them seen once. As regards this clone: The antigen is not known.

The origin of this receptor is an adult who received the AZD1222 COVID-19 vaccine. The source material was peripheral blood, sampled 28 days after the second AZD1222 dose.

The CDR3 DNA is TGTGCCAGCAGCCCTGGGACAGGTTCCCTATTTTCTCGGACAGATACGCAGTATTTT. As protein: CASSPGTGSLFSRTDTQYF. The chain joins TRBV7-9 to TRBJ2-3; 8 bases align to TRBD1. The germline gives CDR1 SEHNR, CDR2 FQNEAQ (reference sequence). V shed 5 bases, J shed 3 bases, and the junction held 19 bases outside the gene matches. The CDR3 has 19 residues.